This T cell receptor (beta chain) was identified during a study of cytomegalovirus exposure and HLA in healthy donors. Study-wide context: The study placed around 85% of its roughly 430 genotyped donors in the Caucasian-associated ancestry cluster.

The PCR used 60 Vbeta and 13 Jbeta primers. Method: immunoSEQ multiplex PCR; TCRdb's copy keeps in-frame clones and lacks some. The table records about 130,000 clones, around 63% of them present only once. The CDR3 is 13 residues long. Looked up from germline, CDR1 is LNHDA and CDR2 is SQIVND (reference sequence). With 4 bases removed from V and 3 bases from J, the gap between germline ends came to 9 bases. Study-wide results and limits: A few chains tied to CMV proved CMV antigen-specific in vitro.

This clone was recorded only once. No antigen is known for it. The chain employs TRBV19 and TRBJ1-2; a possible D gene is TRBD1 (6 bases). Specimen: PBMCs. This receptor was obtained from a human donor in good health. The CDR3 is CASSTQGYYGYTF. The DNA for the CDR3 is TGTGCCAGTAGTACACAGGGATACTATGGCTACACCTTC.